A selection of T cell receptor beta chains follows, all from one sample in a study of vaccination effects on CD4 cells after COVID-19. Antigen specificity for these receptors is unknown. TCRdb keeps only in-frame clones here, not all; method: immunoSEQ multiplex PCR. The top ten clones hold 3.5% to 4.5% of a sample with some 68,000 clones, approximately 70% of them seen once. The material was CD4+ T cells from PBMCs cultured with HCoV-OC43 spike peptides, obtained before COVID-19 vaccination. The receptors come from a human donor who received a COVID-19 vaccine. The CDR3 runs from the conserved cysteine through the conserved F or W. Each record gives: CDR3 protein, V gene, J gene.

CDR3aa: CASSPPGLPQNIQYF; v_gene: TRBV18; j_gene: TRBJ2-4
CDR3aa: CASSLYSGANVLTF; v_gene: TRBV5-8; j_gene: TRBJ2-6
CDR3aa: CASSLGLNTGELFF; v_gene: TRBV5-6; j_gene: TRBJ2-2
CDR3aa: CASRDGGGNTIYF; v_gene: TRBV12-3/TRBV12-4; j_gene: TRBJ1-3
CDR3aa: CASSWTGLYTIYF; v_gene: TRBV2; j_gene: TRBJ1-3
CDR3aa: CASSFTGNTIYF; v_gene: TRBV7-2; j_gene: TRBJ1-3
CDR3aa: CAWSVSLNTEAFF; v_gene: TRBV30; j_gene: TRBJ1-1
CDR3aa: CASSLAFLAGGETQYF; v_gene: TRBV7-6; j_gene: TRBJ2-5
CDR3aa: CAWSVGRETQYF; v_gene: TRBV30; j_gene: TRBJ2-5
CDR3aa: CASSRDSRYNEQFF; v_gene: TRBV6-4; j_gene: TRBJ2-1
CDR3aa: CASSFRDYKGLYNEQFF; v_gene: TRBV28; j_gene: TRBJ2-1
CDR3aa: CASSQFVSGHGYTF; v_gene: TRBV3-1/TRBV3-2; j_gene: TRBJ1-2
CDR3aa: CASSPASGFNSPLHF; v_gene: TRBV18; j_gene: TRBJ1-6
CDR3aa: CASSSLRGAGETQYF; v_gene: TRBV28; j_gene: TRBJ2-5
CDR3aa: CASSSSGQGNEAFF; v_gene: TRBV7-3; j_gene: TRBJ1-1
CDR3aa: CSVVRSDGYTF; v_gene: TRBV29-1; j_gene: TRBJ1-2
CDR3aa: CASSIVTWGTGELFF; v_gene: TRBV19; j_gene: TRBJ2-2
CDR3aa: CASSQDPLETQYF; v_gene: TRBV3-1/TRBV3-2; j_gene: TRBJ2-5
CDR3aa: CASSSQGTTNEKLFF; v_gene: TRBV7-2; j_gene: TRBJ1-4
CDR3aa: CSVGWQDPRLSGELFF; v_gene: TRBV29-1; j_gene: TRBJ2-2
CDR3aa: CASSQDTRVQETQYF; v_gene: TRBV4-3; j_gene: TRBJ2-5
CDR3aa: CASSPVVHEQFF; v_gene: TRBV6-6; j_gene: TRBJ2-1
CDR3aa: CASSYSGQGNYGYTF; v_gene: TRBV6-6; j_gene: TRBJ1-2
CDR3aa: CASSASENGEAFF; v_gene: TRBV6-4; j_gene: TRBJ1-1
CDR3aa: CASSPLQGAAGNTIYF; v_gene: TRBV18; j_gene: TRBJ1-3
CDR3aa: CVGQEGNTEAFF; v_gene: TRBV2; j_gene: TRBJ1-1
CDR3aa: CASSPWTGNQPQHF; v_gene: TRBV28; j_gene: TRBJ1-5
CDR3aa: CASSLAGQGVNEKLFF; v_gene: TRBV5-4; j_gene: TRBJ1-4
CDR3aa: CASWMEGEKLFF; v_gene: TRBV2; j_gene: TRBJ1-4
CDR3aa: CASSYYDGASTDTQYF; v_gene: TRBV6-5; j_gene: TRBJ2-3
CDR3aa: CASKPGGTGELFF; v_gene: TRBV28; j_gene: TRBJ2-2
CDR3aa: CASSVRPGVTEAFF; v_gene: TRBV2; j_gene: TRBJ1-1
CDR3aa: CASSLDSSGNTIYF; v_gene: TRBV11-2; j_gene: TRBJ1-3
CDR3aa: CASSFMTGNTEAFF; v_gene: TRBV7-2; j_gene: TRBJ1-1
CDR3aa: CASSSGTGDTNLRHGYTF; v_gene: TRBV5-1; j_gene: TRBJ1-2
CDR3aa: CALSTDRVPTNEKLFF; v_gene: TRBV30; j_gene: TRBJ1-4
CDR3aa: CASSLGQEAFF; v_gene: TRBV5-1; j_gene: TRBJ1-1
CDR3aa: CASMEGRAMGNEQFF; v_gene: TRBV2; j_gene: TRBJ2-1
CDR3aa: CATQKDDRASQPQHF; v_gene: TRBV19; j_gene: TRBJ1-5
CDR3aa: CASSLRGEKYNEQFF; v_gene: TRBV11-1; j_gene: TRBJ2-1
CDR3aa: CSVPGRGDYGYTF; v_gene: TRBV29-1; j_gene: TRBJ1-2